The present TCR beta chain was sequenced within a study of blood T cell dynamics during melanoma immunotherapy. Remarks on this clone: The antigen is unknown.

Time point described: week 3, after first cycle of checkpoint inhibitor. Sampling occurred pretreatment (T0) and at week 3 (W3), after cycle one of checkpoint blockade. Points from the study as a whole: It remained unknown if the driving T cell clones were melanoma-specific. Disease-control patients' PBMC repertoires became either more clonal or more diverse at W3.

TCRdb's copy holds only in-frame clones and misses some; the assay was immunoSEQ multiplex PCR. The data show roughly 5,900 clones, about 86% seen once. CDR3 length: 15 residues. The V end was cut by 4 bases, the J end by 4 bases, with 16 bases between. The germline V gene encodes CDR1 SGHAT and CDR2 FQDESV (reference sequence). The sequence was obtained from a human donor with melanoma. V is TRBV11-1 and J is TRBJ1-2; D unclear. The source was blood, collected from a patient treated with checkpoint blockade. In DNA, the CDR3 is TGTGCCAGCAGCTACGAGAGCGGGTCCTCCTATGGCTACACCTTC. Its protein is CASSYESGSSYGYTF.